The 22 T cell receptor beta chains in this list originate from one sample, sequenced in a study of blood T cell repertoires in COVID-19. The assay was immunoSEQ multiplex PCR, and TCRdb's table has in-frame clones only and misses some. The data contain about 310,000 clones, about 85% of them singletons. The source material was peripheral blood. Source of these receptors: a man younger than 35 with active or convalescent COVID-19.

V and J are TRBV27 and TRBJ1-5; D is undetermined. This CDR3 has 15 amino acids. Trimming removed 2 bases at V and 5 bases at J, with 13 bases between. Germline V lookup: CDR1 MNHEY, CDR2 SMNVEV (reference sequence). This chain's CDR3 is CASSLVSSEDQPQHF. Written as DNA, the CDR3 is TGTGCCAGCAGTTTAGTCTCCTCGGAGGATCAGCCCCAGCATTTT.

The CDR3 DNA reads TGTGCCAGCAGCTGGGGGGGGCGGACAGATACGCAGTATTTT. Its translation: CASSWGGRTDTQYF. V and J are TRBV7-8 and TRBJ2-3; D is possibly TRBD2 (7 bases). With 4 bases removed from V and 3 bases from J, the gap between germline ends came to 11 bases. The CDR3 extends over 14 amino acids. The germline V gene encodes CDR1 SGHVS and CDR2 FQNEAQ.

This chain joins TRBV7-9 and TRBJ1-4; D is undetermined. The V end lost 4 bases, the J end lost 3 bases, and 12 bases lay between the germline ends. The CDR3 sequence is 15 residues long. Germline-derived CDR1 and CDR2 are SEHNR and FQNEAQ (reference sequence). CDR3 sequence: CASSSGEAANEKLFF. The CDR3 region has the DNA TGTGCCAGCAGCTCCGGGGAGGCGGCTAATGAAAAACTGTTTTTT.

The rearrangement joins TRBV6-5 to TRBJ1-6; D may be TRBD1 (5 bases). Germline V gives CDR1 MNHEY, CDR2 SVGAGI. The V end lost 0 bases, the J end lost 10 bases, and 13 bases lay between the germline ends. The CDR3 is 15 residues long. In DNA, the CDR3 is TGTGCCAGCAGTTACTCGGGCAGGGTGGGATCACCCCTCCACTTT. Amino acid sequence: CASSYSGRVGSPLHF.

This clone came up a few times. The chain has TRBV19 and TRBJ1-5; D gene unclear. Germline V gene lookup returns CDR1 LNHDA and CDR2 SQIVND (reference sequence). The CDR3 spans 14 residues. The ends were cut back, 1 base at V and 3 bases at J, with 7 bases in the middle. The CDR3 protein is CASSIVRSNQPQHF. The CDR3 coding sequence is TGTGCCAGTAGTATAGTTCGTTCCAATCAGCCCCAGCATTTT. The whole variable domain, filled in from reference TRBV19 and TRBJ1-5, reads DGGITQSPKYLFRKEGQNVTLSCEQNLNHDAMYWYRQDPGQGLRLIYYSQIVNDFQKGDIAEGYSVSREKKESFPLTVTSAQKNPTAFYLCASSIVRSNQPQHFGDGTRLSIL.

The rearrangement links TRBV9 to TRBJ2-2, with D possibly matching TRBD2 (7 bases). The CDR3 length is 17 residues. V lost 5 bases, J lost 4 bases, and 21 bases lay in between. CDR1 SGDLS and CDR2 YYNGEE come from the germline V gene. The CDR3 DNA reads as TGTGCCAGCAGTGCTCGCGGGGGCCGGACGAGCACCGGGGAGCTGTTTTTT. This encodes CASSARGGRTSTGELFF.

The V call is TRBV10-1, the J call TRBJ2-1; D possibly corresponds to TRBD2 (6 bases). This CDR3 has 14 residues. Germline values: CDR1 WNHNN, CDR2 SYGVQD (reference sequence). Trimming shortened V by 4 bases and J by 8 bases, and 15 bases separated the two germline ends. CDR3 in DNA: TGCGCCAGCAGTGTCTTTTTAGGGACTGATGAGCAGTTCTTC. It codes for CASSVFLGTDEQFF.

J is TRBJ2-7 and V is TRBV11-2; 11 nucleotides agree with TRBD2. The V gene end was trimmed by 2 bases and the J gene end by 2 bases; junction bases not matched to a gene: 2. The germline gives CDR1 SGHAT, CDR2 FQNNGV. The CDR3 is 15 residues long. The CDR3 region is CASSLRLAGPYEQYF. For the CDR3, the DNA is TGTGCCAGCAGCTTAAGACTAGCGGGACCCTACGAGCAGTACTTC.

This chain connects TRBV27 to TRBJ1-4, with TRBD1 identical over 12 bases. After removal of 2 bases from V and 10 bases from J, the junction contained 11 bases not matched to a gene. This CDR3 has 17 residues. Germline V CDR1 and CDR2: MNHEY, SMNVEV (reference sequence). In DNA, the CDR3 is TGTGCCAGCAGTTTAACTCCTTCCGGGACAGGGGGCGTAAAACTGTTTTTT. It is translated as CASSLTPSGTGGVKLFF.

V is TRBV28 and J is TRBJ1-1; the match to TRBD1 covers 9 bases. The CDR3 has 15 residues. The V gene end was trimmed by 10 bases and the J gene end by 1 base; junction bases not matched to a gene: 10. CDR1 is MDHEN, CDR2 SYDVKM, per germline. CDR3 sequence (DNA): TGTGCCATCTTATCGCCGGGACAGGGGAACACTGAAGCTTTCTTT. Translating it yields CAILSPGQGNTEAFF. The variable domain in full, with the rest retrieved from reference TRBV28 and TRBJ1-1, is DVKVTQSSRYLVKRTGEKVFLECVQDMDHENMFWYRQDPGLGLRLIYFSYDVKMKEKGDIPEGYSVSREKKERFSLILESASTNQTSMYLCAILSPGQGNTEAFFGQGTRLTVV.

The chain links TRBV28 to TRBJ1-2; D may be TRBD1 (5 bases). Germline V gene data show CDR1 as MDHEN and CDR2 as SYDVKM. This CDR3 has 14 amino acids. V shed 2 bases and J shed 4 bases, with 11 bases lying between them. The CDR3 spells CASSLPGLIYGYTF. As DNA, the CDR3 is TGTGCCAGCAGTTTACCGGGACTGATCTATGGCTACACCTTC.

The rearrangement uses TRBV7-6 and TRBJ1-5; no clear D gene. V lost 1 base, J lost 0 bases, and 13 bases lay in between. The CDR3 extends over 17 amino acids. Germline CDR1 reads SGHVS; CDR2 reads FNYEAQ. The CDR3, as DNA: TGTGCCAGCAGCTTAGTCTCGGCGGTGGATAGCAATCAGCCCCAGCATTTT. Translated, it gives CASSLVSAVDSNQPQHF.

J is TRBJ1-3 and V is TRBV5-1; 8 bases fit TRBD1. CDR3 size: 15 residues. V shed 2 bases and J 4 bases; nucleotides not matched to a gene: 5. Germline CDR1 reads SGHRS; CDR2 reads YFSETQ. CDR3 residues: CASSFQGASGNTIYF. The CDR3 DNA reads TGCGCCAGCAGCTTTCAGGGGGCGAGCGGAAACACCATATATTTT.

The genes are TRBV9 and TRBJ1-3; the D gene is possibly TRBD1 (6 bases). Trimming took 3 bases from V and 0 from J, leaving 10 bases between them. The germline CDR1 and CDR2 sequences are SGDLS and YYNGEE. This CDR3 has 15 residues. The CDR3 loop reads CASSAGQFSGNTIYF. DNA for the CDR3: TGTGCCAGCAGCGCCGGACAGTTCTCTGGAAACACCATATATTTT.

J is TRBJ2-1 and V is TRBV19; a possible D gene is TRBD2 (5 bases). V lost 3 bases to trimming and J lost 10 bases, with 7 bases between them. Germline CDR1 is LNHDA and CDR2 is SQIVND (reference sequence). The CDR3 loop spans 11 amino acids. CDR3 amino acids: CASSIREEQFF. As DNA, the CDR3 is TGTGCCAGTAGTATTCGGGAAGAGCAGTTCTTC.

The chain couples TRBV7-9 to TRBJ2-3; 8 bases line up with TRBD2. The junction had 8 bases not matched to a gene; V was cut back by 5 bases and J by 1 base. The germline CDR1 and CDR2 sequences are SEHNR and FQNEAQ (reference sequence). This CDR3 comprises 16 residues. Written as DNA, the CDR3 is TGTGCCAGCAGCCCGTTGCTGACTAGCGGCACAGATACGCAGTATTTT. Encoded protein: CASSPLLTSGTDTQYF.

This clone was observed a single time. This chain links TRBV6-5 with TRBJ1-2, with 9 bases aligning to TRBD1. With 6 bases clipped from V and 4 bases from J, the junction kept 3 bases outside the gene matches. CDR1 is MNHEY and CDR2 is SVGAGI in the germline V gene. This CDR3 comprises 13 residues. This CDR3 reads CASRQTGGYGYTF. The CDR3 region has the DNA TGTGCCAGCAGACAGACAGGGGGCTATGGCTACACCTTC.

The V gene is TRBV5-4, the J gene TRBJ2-7, with D tentatively TRBD2 (5 bases). The V and J ends lost 2 bases and 2 bases respectively, with 14 bases between them. The CDR3 sequence is 15 residues long. The germline V gene has CDR1 SGHNT and CDR2 YYREEE (reference sequence). The CDR3 bases are TGTGCCAGCAGCTTCCCCGGCAGCGGAACCTACGAGCAGTACTTC. The encoded protein is CASSFPGSGTYEQYF.

The chain joins TRBV11-3 to TRBJ2-7; 12 bases fit TRBD1. Per germline, CDR1 SGHNT and CDR2 YENEEA. The ends lost 5 bases at V and 2 bases at J; junction bases unmatched: 4. CDR3 size: 15 residues. The CDR3: CASSTGQGAAYEQYF. CDR3 in DNA: TGTGCCAGCAGCACGGGACAGGGGGCAGCCTACGAGCAGTACTTC.

The gene calls are TRBV25-1 and TRBJ1-1, with 7 positions matching TRBD1. J was trimmed by 1 base and V by 4 bases; bases with no gene match: 6. Germline V gene lookup returns CDR1 MGHDK and CDR2 SYGVNS. This CDR3 comprises 15 residues. In DNA, the CDR3 is TGTGCCAGCAGTGGGAGGGACAGCCGGAACACTGAAGCTTTCTTT. Its translation is CASSGRDSRNTEAFF.

The chain joins TRBV28 to TRBJ1-4; 7 bases are a match to TRBD1. CDR3 length: 14 residues. Unmatched junction bases numbered 9, after V lost 6 bases and J lost 8 bases. Germline V gene lookup returns CDR1 MDHEN and CDR2 SYDVKM. CDR3 in DNA: TGTGCCAGCAGCCCAGGGGGTACTTTGGAAAAACTGTTTTTT. Its translation is CASSPGGTLEKLFF.

This chain joins TRBV18 and TRBJ1-1, with D tentatively TRBD1 (6 bases). This CDR3 contains 15 residues. Germline V gene data show CDR1 as KGHSH and CDR2 as LQKENI. V was cut by 3 bases and J by 3 bases, with 14 bases left in between. The chain's CDR3 is CASSPPGRGYTEAFF. The DNA of the CDR3 is TGTGCCAGCTCACCTCCCGGCAGGGGTTACACTGAAGCTTTCTTT. The entire variable domain, with the rest obtained from reference TRBV18 and TRBJ1-1, is as follows: NAGVMQNPRHLVRRRGQEARLRCSPMKGHSHVYWYRQLPEEGLKFMVYLQKENIIDESGMPKERFSAEFPKEGPSILRIQQVVRGDSAAYFCASSPPGRGYTEAFFGQGTRLTVV.